The clone carrying this TCR beta chain was seen once. The sample originates from a study of vaccination and CD4 T cells after COVID-19. At the level of the study: Two Hispanic individuals were among six male and four female convalescent patients. Investigators drew the post-COVID samples a median approximately 92 days after diagnosis, with a range of 35 to 161.

This CDR3 has 16 amino acids. The trim removed 2 bases at V and 2 bases at J, leaving 10 bases unmatched. Per germline, CDR1 DFQATT and CDR2 SNEGSKA (reference sequence). Dates of PCR positivity, March to December 2020, preceded the US Alpha, Beta and Delta variants. TCRdb re-called the PCR reads through MiXCR, storing one row per CDR3 protein. This sample has approximately 19,000 distinct CDR3 sequences, with roughly 60% found just once. The origin of this receptor is a human donor who had recovered from COVID-19. Here the sequenced sample was CD4+ T cells from blood, taken before SARS-CoV-2 vaccination. The chain has TRBV20-1 and TRBJ2-3; TRBD2 agrees at 7 bases. The CDR3, as DNA: TGCAGTGCTAGACCACGGAGCGGGACCCACACAGATACGCAGTATTTT. Translating gives CSARPRSGTHTDTQYF.